These 20 T cell receptor beta chains came from one sample sequenced in a study of shared clonotypes between healthy human individuals. Method: immunoSEQ multiplex PCR; TCRdb's copy keeps in-frame clones and lacks some. The data hold hundreds of thousands of clones, with around 77% observed a single time. The sequencing sample was made of PBMCs. All receptors come from a woman in her 40s in good health. Some clones in this sample may be carry-over from other donors' samples.

This chain uses TRBV2 with TRBJ2-5, with 9 nucleotides matching TRBD1. The length of the CDR3 is 16 residues. Germline V gene sequence: CDR1 SNHLY, CDR2 FYNNEI. With V trimmed by 7 bases and J by 0 bases, 9 bases remained unmatched. CDR3 loop: CASKRDRADYQETQYF. CDR3 DNA: TGTGCCAGCAAAAGGGACAGGGCGGATTACCAAGAGACCCAGTACTTC.

This chain joins TRBV14 and TRBJ1-2; 10 bases are shared with TRBD1. Per the germline V gene, CDR1 is SGHDN and CDR2 is FVKESK. With V trimmed by 4 bases and J by 4 bases, 6 bases remained unmatched. There are 15 residues in the CDR3. The CDR3 DNA reads TGTGCCAGCAGCCGGGACAGGGGATCTAGCTATGGCTACACCTTC. This encodes CASSRDRGSSYGYTF.

The CDR3 DNA is TGTGCCAGCAGCTCCGGCAGGTGGGGATCTAACTATGGCTACACCTTC. Residues: CASSSGRWGSNYGYTF. The chain combines TRBV7-2 with TRBJ1-2, with D uncertain. The CDR3 has 16 residues. Germline values: CDR1 SGHTA, CDR2 FQGNSA. V lost 4 bases and J 0 bases, leaving 15 bases between the germline ends. The full variable domain, in which reference TRBV7-2 and TRBJ1-2 provide the parts outside the CDR3, is GAGVSQSPSNKVTEKGKDVELRCDPISGHTALYWYRQSLGQGLEFLIYFQGNSAPDKSGLPSDRFSAERTGGSVSTLTIQRTQQEDSAVYLCASSSGRWGSNYGYTFGSGTRLTVV.

In this sample, this clone turned up a few times. The J gene is TRBJ1-5, the V gene TRBV28; D is unresolved. The germline V gene encodes CDR1 MDHEN and CDR2 SYDVKM. Trimming removed 7 bases at V and 5 bases at J, with 12 bases between. There are 13 residues in the CDR3. CDR3 sequence: CASKGFLDQPQHF. The CDR3 DNA is TGTGCCAGCAAAGGATTTTTGGATCAGCCCCAGCATTTT.

For this clone: This sequence is one base from a far larger clone and is likely a read error. The conserved phenylalanine or tryptophan normally closing the CDR3 is absent here, so this likely arose from a read error. The sample carries other DNA sequences with the same CDR3. This chain connects TRBV29-1 to TRBJ2-7; D unclear. Trimming took 4 bases from V and 4 from J, leaving 11 bases between them. Germline V gives CDR1 SQVTM, CDR2 ANQGSEA. The CDR3 is 12 amino acids. The DNA for the CDR3 is TGCAGCGTTGCGGCCCACGGTTACGAGCAGTACTTA. Amino acids: CSVAAHGYEQYL.

V gene TRBV14 combines with J gene TRBJ2-7; the match to TRBD1 covers 11 bases. J lost 2 bases, V lost 4 bases, and 1 base had no gene match. CDR1 and CDR2 (germline): SGHDN, FVKESK. The CDR3 runs to 14 residues. In DNA form, the CDR3 reads TGTGCCAGCAGCCCGGGACAGGGGGCCTACGAGCAGTACTTC. Protein product: CASSPGQGAYEQYF.

The table lists this clone with a few counts. V is TRBV28 and J is TRBJ2-7, with TRBD1 matching over 7 bases. CDR1 and CDR2 (germline): MDHEN, SYDVKM. V was clipped by 5 bases and J by 4 bases; unmatched bases: 11. The CDR3 sequence is 15 residues long. DNA for the CDR3: TGTGCCAGCAGTGGACGACAGGGAGTGTTGTACGAGCAGTACTTC. Translation gives CASSGRQGVLYEQYF. Looking up the rest from reference TRBV28 and TRBJ2-7 gives the full variable domain: DVKVTQSSRYLVKRTGEKVFLECVQDMDHENMFWYRQDPGLGLRLIYFSYDVKMKEKGDIPEGYSVSREKKERFSLILESASTNQTSMYLCASSGRQGVLYEQYFGPGTRLTVT.

This clone appeared once. The rearrangement uses TRBV5-6 and TRBJ1-1, with D uncertain. V was shortened by 2 bases and J by 5 bases, with 10 bases between the two germline ends. This CDR3 comprises 13 residues. Germline V CDR1 and CDR2: SGHDT, YYEEEE. The CDR3 bases are TGTGCCAGCAGCTTCTACATTGGGACTGAAGCTTTCTTT. Amino acids: CASSFYIGTEAFF.

This clone appeared once. The chain recombines TRBV19 with TRBJ2-7; TRBD2 is a possible D gene (6 bases). Germline V lookup: CDR1 LNHDA, CDR2 SQIVND (reference sequence). V dropped 0 bases and J dropped 0 bases, with 9 bases sitting between them. The CDR3 extends over 15 amino acids. As DNA, the CDR3 is TGTGCCAGTAGTATAGAGGGCGGGATCTCCTACGAGCAGTACTTC. Protein sequence: CASSIEGGISYEQYF.

Notes on this clone: A much larger clone lies one base from this, so it may be a read error. Because the CDR3 is missing its conserved closing phenylalanine or tryptophan, this is likely a read error. The CDR3 sequence: CSGSSSYGYTL. CDR3 in DNA: TGCAGCGGGTCCTCAAGCTATGGCTACACCCTC. The chain joins TRBV29-1 to TRBJ1-2; D ambiguous. V was shortened by 7 bases and J by 4 bases, with 10 bases between the two germline ends. CDR3 length: 11 residues. Germline V gene lookup returns CDR1 SQVTM and CDR2 ANQGSEA.

This clone was seen just once. The V gene is TRBV6-1, the J gene TRBJ1-1, with TRBD1 identical over 7 bases. J lost 9 bases, V lost 7 bases, and 14 bases had no gene match. Germline values: CDR1 MNHNS, CDR2 SASEGT. CDR3 length equals 14 residues. CDR3 coding DNA: TGTGCCAGCAACCGACAGGGACCCCCTCTGAAAGCTTTCTTT. Translating it yields CASNRQGPPLKAFF.

The chain joins TRBV6-6 to TRBJ2-3; D is unclear. The germline V gene has CDR1 MNHNY and CDR2 SVGAGI (reference sequence). V was trimmed by 6 bases and J by 2 bases, leaving 12 bases between them. The CDR3 loop spans 14 amino acids. The CDR3 sequence: CASRLRTYTDTQYF. The CDR3 nucleotides read TGTGCCAGCAGGCTACGGACCTACACAGATACGCAGTATTTT.

This chain uses TRBV5-8 with TRBJ2-7; 7 nucleotides line up with TRBD1. CDR1 and CDR2 from the germline V gene are SGHTS and YDEGEE. This CDR3 comprises 14 residues. Trimming at V came to 0 bases and at J to 1 base, leaving 1 base not matched to a gene. The CDR3 DNA reads TGTGCCAGCAGCTTGGGACAGGGATCCTACGAGCAGTACTTC. Encoded protein: CASSLGQGSYEQYF.

The rearrangement links TRBV28 to TRBJ1-2, with D unresolved. CDR1 and CDR2 (germline): MDHEN, SYDVKM. The CDR3 extends over 15 amino acids. V gave up 6 bases and J gave up 2 bases, with 16 bases separating them. This CDR3 reads CASREVGSGNYGYTF. The CDR3 DNA follows: TGTGCCAGCAGAGAGGTGGGGTCGGGGAACTATGGCTACACCTTC.

The genes are TRBV29-1 and TRBJ2-7, with 9 bases lining up with TRBD2. The CDR3 is 15 residues long. Losses at the gene ends were 6 bases for V and 3 bases for J; bases not matched to a gene: 12. Per germline, CDR1 SQVTM and CDR2 ANQGSEA. Here the CDR3 reads CSVASTSGGLYEQYF. In DNA form, the CDR3 reads TGCAGCGTGGCCTCGACTAGCGGAGGGCTCTACGAGCAGTACTTC.

The V call is TRBV7-6, the J call TRBJ1-3; possibly TRBD1 for D (5 bases). Trimming shortened V by 8 bases and J by 2 bases, and 13 bases separated the two germline ends. The germline CDR1 and CDR2 sequences are SGHVS and FNYEAQ. This CDR3 has 14 residues. Here the CDR3 DNA reads TGTGCCAGCGGGAGGGGACTCACTGGAAACACCATATATTTT. It translates to CASGRGLTGNTIYF. Using reference TRBV7-6 and TRBJ1-3 for the parts outside the CDR3, the full variable domain is GAGVSQSPRYKVTKRGQDVALRCDPISGHVSLYWYRQALGQGPEFLTYFNYEAQQDKSGLPNDRFSAERPEGSISTLTIQRTEQRDSAMYRCASGRGLTGNTIYFGEGSWLTVV.

In its sample, this clone was seen a few times. V and J are TRBV11-2 and TRBJ1-5; the D is unclear. The CDR3 runs to 14 residues. The germline V and J ends were trimmed by 1 base and 2 bases, with 6 bases remaining between them. Germline CDR1 is SGHAT and CDR2 is FQNNGV. CDR3 protein: CASSLVGGNQPQHF. In DNA form, the CDR3 reads TGTGCCAGCAGCTTAGTAGGTGGCAATCAGCCCCAGCATTTT.

J is TRBJ1-1 and V is TRBV7-3; D gene uncertain. Trimming removed 0 bases at V and 1 base at J, with 9 bases between. CDR1 SGHTA and CDR2 FQGTGA come from the germline V gene. This CDR3 comprises 15 residues. CDR3 region: CASSLTGGWNTEAFF. The CDR3 bases are TGTGCCAGCAGCTTAACAGGCGGATGGAACACTGAAGCTTTCTTT. The variable domain in full, with the rest retrieved from reference TRBV7-3 and TRBJ1-1, is GAGVSQTPSNKVTEKGKYVELRCDPISGHTALYWYRQSLGQGPEFLIYFQGTGAADDSGLPNDRFFAVRPEGSVSTLKIQRTERGDSAVYLCASSLTGGWNTEAFFGQGTRLTVV.

This clone occurred a few times. The rearrangement links TRBV18 to TRBJ1-1, with D perhaps TRBD1 (5 bases). The V end lost 2 bases, the J end lost 4 bases, and 8 bases lay between the germline ends. CDR1 and CDR2 from the germline V gene are KGHSH and LQKENI. The CDR3 is 13 amino acids. This chain's CDR3 is CASSPSRATEAFF. The CDR3 DNA sequence: TGTGCCAGCTCACCATCCAGGGCCACTGAAGCTTTCTTT.

As to this clone: This may come from a read error, since a much larger clone is one base off. V is TRBV29-1 and J is TRBJ2-5, with TRBD2 as a possible D gene (6 bases). With 5 bases removed from V and 7 bases from J, the gap between germline ends came to 17 bases. The CDR3 is 13 amino acids. The germline gives CDR1 SQVTM, CDR2 ANQGSEA. CDR3 sequence reads: CSVPTGGAGTQYF. CDR3 sequence (DNA): TGCAGCGTTCCGACCGGGGGTGCTGGGACCCAGTACTTC.